This entry lists 24 T cell receptor beta chains sequenced from one sample in a study of regulatory T cells in long-lasting Graves disease. Time point meaning: newly diagnosed GD, antithyroid drugs for less than 3 months. TCR sequences were obtained from RNA taken from PBMCs. Libraries of TCR beta came from iRepertoire HTBI primers plus Arm-PCR of CDR3 regions. TCRdb redid the calling of the multiplex PCR reads with MiXCR, one entry per CDR3 protein. The sample has about 620,000 distinct CDR3 sequences, about 15% seen once; the top ten hold approximately 20%. A further study also used this sample, focusing on T cells in Graves' hyperthyroidism and ophthalmopathy.

Sequenced here: peripheral blood mononuclear cells (PBMCs), sampled at new diagnosis, from a patient treated with antithyroid drugs. Receptors originate from a woman aged 25 to 39 with Graves disease.

This clonotype was found a few times. The CDR3 is CASRPGTSGMVSTQYF. The CDR3 bases are TGTGCCAGCAGGCCCGGGACTAGCGGCATGGTTTCGACCCAGTACTTC. The chain employs TRBV5-4 and TRBJ2-5; TRBD2 aligns across 11 bases. The length of the CDR3 is 16 residues. The V segment lost 5 bases and the J segment 7 bases; nucleotides outside the gene matches: 13. Looked up from germline, CDR1 is SGHNT and CDR2 is YYREEE (reference sequence).

This clonotype was counted once. The chain joins TRBV4-1 to TRBJ1-2; tentatively, D is TRBD1 (5 bases). The CDR3 is 14 amino acids. Per the germline V gene, CDR1 is MGHRA and CDR2 is YSYEKL. Trimming pared 1 base from V and 2 bases from J, leaving 8 bases between. CDR3 in amino acids: CASSQVAGNYGYTF. DNA for the CDR3: TGCGCCAGCAGCCAAGTGGCAGGGAACTATGGCTACACCTTC.

This clonotype came up a few times. The rearrangement uses TRBV11-2 and TRBJ1-1; D gene ambiguous. This CDR3 contains 14 residues. Germline assignment: CDR1 SGHAT and CDR2 FQNNGV. V shed 7 bases and J shed 0 bases, with 12 bases lying between them. DNA for the CDR3: TGTGCCAGCACCCGACTTGACTTGAACACTGAAGCTTTCTTT. Translation: CASTRLDLNTEAFF.

In its sample, this clonotype was seen many times. The chain couples TRBV6-2 or TRBV6-3 to TRBJ2-7; tentatively, D is TRBD1 (6 bases). Trimming took 2 bases from V and 5 from J, leaving 19 bases between them. Germline V lookup: CDR1 MNHEY, CDR2 SVGEGT. The length of the CDR3 is 16 residues. CDR3 sequence: CASSYGTGRVFNEQYF. CDR3 nucleotides: TGTGCCAGCAGTTACGGCACAGGGAGAGTATTCAACGAGCAGTACTTC.

This clonotype was seen a few times. CDR3 loop: CASSLGLSGRKTDTQYF. The CDR3, as DNA: TGTGCCAGCAGCTTAGGACTTAGCGGGAGGAAGACAGATACGCAGTATTTT. The V call is TRBV11-2, the J call TRBJ2-3; 10 bases align to TRBD2. CDR1 and CDR2 from the germline V gene are SGHAT and FQNNGV. V shed 1 base and J 3 bases; nucleotides not matched to a gene: 7. CDR3 size: 17 residues.

The rearrangement uses TRBV6-1 and TRBJ2-5; possibly TRBD2 for D (6 bases). This CDR3 region has 15 residues. Germline values: CDR1 MNHNS, CDR2 SASEGT. The CDR3 region is CVTKESGGSEETQYF. The CDR3 DNA is TGTGTCACGAAAGAGAGCGGAGGGTCCGAGGAGACCCAGTACTTC.

This clonotype was observed many times. This chain uses TRBV30 with TRBJ1-1; no clear D. The CDR3 consists of 11 residues. Germline CDR1 is GTSNPN and CDR2 is SVGIG (reference sequence). Trimming pared 2 bases from V and 11 bases from J, leaving 12 bases between. In DNA, the CDR3 is TGTGCCTGGAGTTCGACGCTTCGGGCTTTCTTT. Its translation: CAWSSTLRAFF.

Ten or more counts support this clonotype. The chain couples TRBV7-9 to TRBJ2-2; weak D call: TRBD2 (5 bases). V was clipped by 4 bases and J by 1 base, with 13 bases between them. The CDR3 is 16 amino acids. The germline gives CDR1 SEHNR, CDR2 FQNEAQ (reference sequence). This CDR3 is CASSSRDYLNTGELFF. For the CDR3, the DNA is TGTGCCAGCAGCTCCCGGGATTACCTGAACACCGGGGAGCTGTTTTTT.

This chain uses TRBV16 with TRBJ2-3; D not certain. Germline CDR1 KGHSY, CDR2 FQNENV. Trimming took off 4 bases at V and 4 bases at J, with 9 bases between the two ends. The CDR3 runs 13 residues. CDR3: CASSRGDPDTQYF. The CDR3, as DNA: TGTGCCAGCAGCCGTGGGGATCCAGATACGCAGTATTTT.

The sample holds many counts of this clonotype. The gene calls are TRBV6-1 and TRBJ1-1, with no clear D. CDR1 and CDR2 from the germline V gene are MNHNS and SASEGT. Between the trimmed V and J ends, which lost 7 bases and 1 base, there was a span of 13 bases. The CDR3 spans 14 residues. The DNA for the CDR3 is TGTGCCAGCAACAAAGGACGGGCGAACACTGAAGCTTTCTTT. Its protein is CASNKGRANTEAFF.

As concerns this clonotype: A read error may explain this, as a much larger clone is one base away. This chain links TRBV3-1 with TRBJ1-2; the D gene is possibly TRBD1 (5 bases). Germline loops: CDR1 LGHDT, CDR2 YNNKEL (reference sequence). CDR3 length: 16 amino acids. This CDR3 reads CASSPPGVRINYGHTF. CDR3 bases: TGTGCCAGCAGCCCTCCGGGGGTCAGGATAAACTATGGCCACACCTTC.

This clonotype was seen many times. J is TRBJ1-1 and V is TRBV6-2 or TRBV6-3, with TRBD1 matching 7 bases. The V segment lost 8 bases and the J segment 2 bases; nucleotides outside the gene matches: 8. The CDR3 totals 14 residues. In germline, CDR1 is MNHEY, CDR2 SVGEGT. CDR3 DNA sequence: TGTGCCAGCCTGAGCGACAGGGCCAACACTGAAGCTTTCTTT. The encoded protein is CASLSDRANTEAFF.

This clonotype has at least ten counts. This chain links TRBV5-1 with TRBJ1-2; D perhaps matches TRBD1 (5 bases). Germline CDR1 reads SGHRS; CDR2 reads YFSETQ. The V end was cut by 4 bases, the J end by 0 bases, with 10 bases between. CDR3 size: 14 residues. CDR3 sequence reads: CASSPGLTNYGYTF. CDR3 bases: TGCGCCAGCAGCCCGGGACTGACTAACTATGGCTACACCTTC.

This clonotype was counted a few times. The V call is TRBV30, the J call TRBJ1-2, with 9 bases identical to TRBD1. J gave up 7 bases and V 6 bases, and 18 bases lay outside the gene matches. The CDR3 contains 16 residues. Per the germline V gene, CDR1 is GTSNPN and CDR2 is SVGIG (reference sequence). In DNA, the CDR3 is TGTGCCTGCCTTATCGGCCCGGGACAGGGCCCGGGTGGCTACACCTTC. Encoded protein: CACLIGPGQGPGGYTF.

This clonotype appeared many times. The V and J genes are TRBV6-1 and TRBJ1-5, with D unresolved. V dropped 1 base and J dropped 6 bases, with 4 bases sitting between them. The germline CDR1 and CDR2 sequences are MNHNS and SASEGT. This CDR3 is built from 12 residues. The chain's CDR3 is CASSEGPQPQHF. The CDR3 DNA sequence: TGTGCCAGCAGTGAAGGGCCTCAGCCCCAGCATTTT.

This clonotype was recorded a few times. Here the CDR3 DNA reads TGTGCCAGTAGTCAGCCGGGACTAGCGGCATACAATGAGCAGTTCTTC. Amino acids: CASSQPGLAAYNEQFF. The rearrangement uses TRBV19 and TRBJ2-1; TRBD2 matches 11 bases. This CDR3 contains 16 residues. Germline V gene sequence: CDR1 LNHDA, CDR2 SQIVND (reference sequence). Trimming cost V 5 bases and J 4 bases; bases outside gene matches: 7.

The V gene is TRBV20-1, the J gene TRBJ2-7, with 13 bases matching TRBD2. The CDR3 runs 16 residues. With V trimmed by 7 bases and J by 0 bases, 9 bases remained unmatched. From germline, CDR1 is DFQATT and CDR2 SNEGSKA (reference sequence). As DNA, the CDR3 is TGCAGTGTCAAACAGACTAGCGGGAGGCACTCCTACGAGCAGTACTTC. This codes for CSVKQTSGRHSYEQYF.

This clonotype was observed at least ten times. The gene calls are TRBV28 and TRBJ2-3; 7 bases fit TRBD1. Germline loops: CDR1 MDHEN, CDR2 SYDVKM. The CDR3 spans 14 residues. J lost 2 bases, V lost 6 bases, and 5 bases had no gene match. As DNA, the CDR3 is TGTGCCAGCAGAAGACAGGGTTTCACAGATACGCAGTATTTT. This sequence encodes CASRRQGFTDTQYF.

The chain joins TRBV5-1 to TRBJ2-7, with D possibly matching TRBD2 (6 bases). CDR1 SGHRS and CDR2 YFSETQ come from the germline V gene. V lost 4 bases and J 2 bases, leaving 19 bases between the germline ends. The CDR3 spans 16 residues. Here the CDR3 reads CASSTEAGMSPYEQYF. Here the CDR3 DNA reads TGCGCCAGCAGCACCGAGGCGGGGATGTCCCCCTACGAGCAGTACTTC.

In the case of this clonotype: Compared with germline, one end of the junction differs, possibly owing to a read error. The CDR3 here is CAGSVATGYGYTF. The CDR3 DNA reads TGTGCCGGCAGCGTCGCGACAGGCTATGGCTACACCTTC. This chain links TRBV9 with TRBJ1-2, with D possibly being TRBD1 (6 bases). This CDR3 region has 13 residues. CDR1 and CDR2 (germline): SGDLS, YYNGEE.

This clonotype occurred many times. The V and J genes are TRBV30 and TRBJ2-1; D remains unclear. The germline V and J ends were trimmed by 2 bases and 6 bases, with 8 bases remaining between them. This CDR3 has 12 residues. CDR1 GTSNPN and CDR2 SVGIG come from the germline V gene (reference sequence). The CDR3 nucleotides are TGTGCCTGGAGTCGGATTCTCAATGAGCAGTTCTTC. This gives the protein CAWSRILNEQFF. Looking up the rest from reference TRBV30 and TRBJ2-1 gives the full variable domain: SQTIHQWPATLVQPVGSPLSLECTVEGTSNPNLYWYRQAAGRGLQLLFYSVGIGQISSEVPQNLSASRPQDRQFILSSKKLLLSDSGFYLCAWSRILNEQFFGPGTRLTVL.

The chain recombines TRBV6-2 or TRBV6-3 with TRBJ2-1, with D possibly being TRBD1 (6 bases). This CDR3 region has 15 residues. Looked up from germline, CDR1 is MNHEY and CDR2 is SVGEGT. Trimming took off 6 bases at V and 3 bases at J, with 15 bases between the two ends. The CDR3 DNA follows: TGTGCCAGCAGCCCACAGGGCAGATTCTACAATGAGCAGTTCTTC. Protein product: CASSPQGRFYNEQFF.

This clonotype occurred a few times. The V and J genes are TRBV6-5 and TRBJ2-1; 8 nucleotides agree with TRBD1. V dropped 0 bases and J dropped 9; count of bases not matched to a gene: 13. This CDR3 comprises 17 residues. CDR1 and CDR2 (germline): MNHEY, SVGAGI. CDR3 sequence reads: CASSYSIPGQGAGEQFF. The CDR3 DNA reads as TGTGCCAGCAGTTACTCGATTCCGGGCCAGGGGGCTGGTGAGCAGTTCTTC.

With respect to this clonotype: The junction departs from the called germline gene at one end, perhaps through a read error. This chain uses TRBV5-5 with TRBJ2-1; D not certain. This CDR3 spans 14 amino acids. From germline, CDR1 is SGHKS and CDR2 YYEKEE (reference sequence). The CDR3 DNA reads as TGTGCCAGCAGGCTAACGAGCTCCTACAATGAGCAATTCTTC. Protein product: CASRLTSSYNEQFF.